What follows describes a single TCR beta chain. This clone showed up just once. The antigen it recognizes is unknown. Nothing much larger sits one base from this clone, and base qualities are not available. This sample is drawn from a study of OX40 agonist ivuxolimab in advanced cancers. About the study as a whole: Ivuxolimab was an agonistic, fully human IgG2 monoclonal antibody directed against OX40 (CD134), a costimulatory receptor. Intravenous ivuxolimab was administered to patients every 2 weeks at six dose levels: 0.01, 0.1, 0.3, 1.5, 3 and 10 mg/kg. Of the 52 patients in dose escalation, about 20 had hepatocellular carcinoma, some 15 had melanoma, 9 had renal cell carcinoma and 9 had head and neck cancer. In the dose-escalation cohort, roughly 80% of patients were male, and the mean age was roughly 60 years, with a range of about 23 to 85. Prior anti-PD-1, anti-PD-L1 or anti-CTLA-4 therapy was permitted, and 35% to 40% of dose-escalation patients had received checkpoint inhibitors. Partial responses were achieved by three dose-escalation patients, of whom one had hepatocellular carcinoma and two had cutaneous melanoma. The point of sequencing TCRbeta in the periphery was to test whether ivuxolimab changed TCR sequence diversity and drove clonal T-cell expansion. The monotherapy dose-escalation portion (N ≈ 57 patients) of the phase I ivuxolimab trial is reported in the paper.

The trial excluded patients who had a history of autoimmune disease or were on systemic immunosuppression. Peripheral blood for TCR sequencing was collected from all dose cohorts at baseline, on cycle 4 day 1, and on cycle 7 day 1. Samples were obtained from an open-label, multicenter, first-in-human phase I dose-escalation trial of ivuxolimab. Adults with locally advanced or metastatic head and neck squamous cell, hepatocellular, melanoma or renal cell carcinoma were enrolled in the trial. Before TCR sequencing, CD4+ T cells and CD8+ T cells from peripheral blood were sorted into separate populations. Study-level results and caveats: In the 0.1-3.0 mg/kg groups, partial responders were among the patients with the lowest normalized peripheral clonal expansion, particularly in CD8+ T cells. The antigen specificity of the peripheral T cells that underwent clonal expansion was not determined. At doses from 0.1 to 3.0 mg/kg, clonal expansion was seen in both CD4+ and CD8+ blood T cells between baseline and week 6. On average, CD8+ T cells showed more expanded clones than CD4+ T cells after ivuxolimab. Low levels of normalized T-cell clonal expansion were also seen in some patients who did not respond.

Genomic DNA was extracted from sorted cells for sequencing of the TCRbeta CDR3 region. The immunoSEQ Assay was used to sequence the TCRbeta CDR3 regions. TCRdb stores this immuneACCESS table with in-frame sequences only. Part of the clones is absent; in the studies checked, under half of the shortfall reflects unresolved V genes, and no reason is known for the rest. For this sample there are roughly 66,000 clones; 75% to 90% appear just once. The ten largest clones represent under 2.5% of the sample. Sequencing was performed on CD4+ or CD8+ T cells sorted from blood, taken in a trial of the OX40 agonist ivuxolimab. The sequence was collected from an adult with an advanced solid tumor such as melanoma, head and neck, liver or kidney cancer.

The DNA sequence is as follows: TGTGCCAGCAGACAAAGGACAGGGGATGGCACTGAAGCTTTCTTT. It translates to CASRQRTGDGTEAFF. The chain is assembled from TRBV2 and TRBJ1-1, and TRBD1 matches 9 of the central bases. The CDR3 contains 15 residues, cysteine and phenylalanine counted. Only the CDR3 DNA is retained, 45 bases long and in frame from the first base. V trim: 6 bases; J trim: 4 bases; unmatched bases: 9. Via the germline V gene, CDR1 is SNHLY and CDR2 FYNNEI.